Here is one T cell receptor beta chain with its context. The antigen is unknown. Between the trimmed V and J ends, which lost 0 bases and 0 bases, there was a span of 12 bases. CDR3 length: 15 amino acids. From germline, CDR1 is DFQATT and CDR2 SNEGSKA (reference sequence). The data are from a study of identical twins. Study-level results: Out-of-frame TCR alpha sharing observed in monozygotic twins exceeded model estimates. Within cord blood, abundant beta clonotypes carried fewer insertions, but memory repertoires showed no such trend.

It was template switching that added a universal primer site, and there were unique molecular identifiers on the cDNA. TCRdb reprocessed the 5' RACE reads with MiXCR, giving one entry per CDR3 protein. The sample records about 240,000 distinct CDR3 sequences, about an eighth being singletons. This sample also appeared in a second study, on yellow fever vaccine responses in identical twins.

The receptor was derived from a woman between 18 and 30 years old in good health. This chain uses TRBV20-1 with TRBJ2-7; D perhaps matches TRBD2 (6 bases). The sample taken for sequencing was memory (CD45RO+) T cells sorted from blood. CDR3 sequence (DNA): TGCAGTGCTAGAGATCCGGGAGCGAGCTCCTACGAGCAGTACTTC. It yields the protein CSARDPGASSYEQYF.